A selection of T cell receptor beta chains follows, all from one sample in a study of T cell changes during pregnancy in multiple sclerosis. TCRdb keeps only in-frame clones here, not all; method: immunoSEQ multiplex PCR. This repertoire shows 35,000 to 45,000 clones, more than 75% found once; its top ten account for approximately 5.1%. Material: peripheral blood, obtained in the third trimester of pregnancy. The receptors stem from a female donor in good health, enrolled as a control in a pregnancy study. The CDR3 runs from the conserved cysteine through the conserved F or W.

j_gene | v_gene | CDR3aa
TRBJ2-3 | TRBV6-4 | CASSDGGATDTQYF
TRBJ2-1 | TRBV6-5 | CASSYSAGPPNEQFF
TRBJ2-1 | TRBV4-3 | CASNSGRDEQFF
TRBJ1-6 | TRBV28 | CASSLGGPVREKIHF
TRBJ2-3 | TRBV30 | CAWADGRGRADTQYF
TRBJ1-1 | TRBV29-1 | CSVVNTVNTEAFF
TRBJ1-6 | TRBV6-1 | CASSERRGNSPLHF
TRBJ2-7 | TRBV10-1 | CASSSPTYRVTYEQYF
TRBJ1-1 | TRBV30 | CAWIRTRATEAFF
TRBJ1-4 | TRBV7-2 | CASSLDVYRNEKLFF
TRBJ2-3 | TRBV4-1 | CASRSGRGMADTQYF
TRBJ1-1 | TRBV29-1 | CSVSRWVRTEAFF
TRBJ2-5 | TRBV4-2 | CASSQGGRSYQETQYF
TRBJ2-3 | TRBV11-3 | CASSLGGGTDTQYF
TRBJ2-1 | TRBV9 | CASSVVSGGEQFF
TRBJ2-1 | TRBV12-1 | CASRGGQGRREQFF
TRBJ2-2 | TRBV5-5 | CASSLSRGNTGELFF
TRBJ1-1 | TRBV7-3 | CASSLIGGVPNTEAFF
TRBJ2-5 | TRBV4-2 | CASSYDPGAPETQYF
TRBJ2-7 | TRBV28 | CASSLLGVSYEQYF
TRBJ2-2 | TRBV11-2 | CACFKGFRGRGDTGELFF
TRBJ1-4 | TRBV27 | CASSRQGQKLFF
TRBJ1-2 | TRBV7-9 | CASSPQGSDYGYTF
TRBJ1-6 | TRBV5-1 | CASSPAPGQVTRGQVTNSPLHF
TRBJ2-7 | TRBV27 | CASRLLGSGSVEQYF
TRBJ2-7 | TRBV21-1 | CASRPMGLGRSYEQYF
TRBJ2-7 | TRBV27 | CASSRTGRWWEQYF
TRBJ1-1 | TRBV4-1 | CASSQQGPINTEAFF
TRBJ1-1 | TRBV7-3 | CASRPDTGVNTEAFF
TRBJ2-3 | TRBV28 | CASSWDRVRGIDTQYF
TRBJ2-5 | TRBV29-1 | CSVEYGGQSQETQYF
TRBJ2-7 | TRBV6-6 | CASSGGQGASYEQYF
TRBJ2-1 | TRBV28 | CASTNPGTQSYNEQFF
TRBJ2-2 | TRBV7-3 | CASSRSGLANGELFF
TRBJ2-2 | TRBV5-4 | CASSLVGAGGSTGELFF
TRBJ2-7 | TRBV18 | CASSPPGRGRYEQYF
TRBJ2-3 | TRBV2 | CATQDREGIRGTDTQYF
TRBJ1-1 | TRBV5-4 | CASSWGDTEAFF
TRBJ2-5 | TRBV9 | CASSPRPGEPETQYF
TRBJ2-7 | TRBV11-2 | CASSYGTGGYEQYF
TRBJ1-6 | TRBV7-6 | CASSPGTSNNSPLHF
TRBJ1-1 | TRBV7-8 | CASSPSRVSMNTEAFF
TRBJ2-7 | TRBV4-3 | CASSQEAFRGIPYEQYF
TRBJ1-6 | TRBV4-2 | CASSQARTGQSPLHF
TRBJ1-2 | TRBV27 | CASSPGFSQNYGYTF
TRBJ1-6 | TRBV27 | CASSLAGGENSPLHF
TRBJ2-1 | TRBV11-2 | CASSLEVGRARFNEQFF
TRBJ2-2 | TRBV7-8 | CTSSLVPGQGTGELFF
TRBJ2-4 | TRBV7-9 | CASSLKLKGDIQYF
TRBJ2-2 | TRBV19 | CASQRGGQTGELFF
TRBJ2-2 | TRBV7-9 | CASSLTGATGELFF
TRBJ1-3 | TRBV9 | CASSVGGTIYF
TRBJ2-3 | TRBV30 | CAWSVRREGGTDTQYF